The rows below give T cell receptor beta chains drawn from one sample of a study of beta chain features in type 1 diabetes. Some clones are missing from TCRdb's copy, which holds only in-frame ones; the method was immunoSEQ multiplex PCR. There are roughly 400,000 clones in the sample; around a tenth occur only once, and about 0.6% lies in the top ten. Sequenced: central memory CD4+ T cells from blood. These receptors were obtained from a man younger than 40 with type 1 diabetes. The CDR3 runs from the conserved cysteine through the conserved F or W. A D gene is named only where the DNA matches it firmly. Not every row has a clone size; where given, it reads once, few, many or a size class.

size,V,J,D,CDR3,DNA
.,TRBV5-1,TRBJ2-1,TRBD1,CASRVGDRNNEQFF,TGCGCCAGCAGGGTTGGGGACAGGAACAATGAGCAGTTCTTC
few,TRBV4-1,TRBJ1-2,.,CASSPESSGGRYGYTF,TGCGCCAGCAGCCCGGAAAGCTCGGGGGGGAGGTATGGCTACACCTTC
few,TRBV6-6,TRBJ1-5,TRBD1,CASTLDRDSNQPQHF,TGTGCCAGCACCTTGGACAGGGATAGCAATCAGCCCCAGCATTTT
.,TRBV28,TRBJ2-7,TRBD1,CASTHVEGARNEQYF,TGTGCCAGCACCCATGTAGAGGGGGCGCGCAACGAGCAGTACTTC
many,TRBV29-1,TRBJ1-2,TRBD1,CSVSDRSLGYTF,TGCAGCGTGTCGGACAGGTCCCTAGGCTACACCTTC
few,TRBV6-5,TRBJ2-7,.,CASSYSISGLVF,TGTGCCAGCAGTTACTCAATTTCCGGGCTGGTCTTC
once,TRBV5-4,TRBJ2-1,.,CASSFDRPSSSYNEQFF,TGTGCCAGCAGCTTTGACAGGCCCTCGTCCTCCTACAATGAGCAGTTCTTC
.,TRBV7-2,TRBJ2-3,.,CASSSPTADTQYF,TGTGCCAGCAGCTCGCCCACCGCAGATACGCAGTATTTT
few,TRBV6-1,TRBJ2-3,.,CASSEGRTDTQYF,TGTGCCAGCAGTGAAGGACGCACAGATACGCAGTATTTT
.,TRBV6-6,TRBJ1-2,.,CATALGADYGYTF,TGTGCCACCGCCTTAGGGGCGGACTATGGCTACACCTTC
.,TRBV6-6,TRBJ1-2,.,CASSPLVRGDYGYTF,TGTGCCAGCAGTCCCTTAGTTAGGGGCGACTATGGCTACACCTTC
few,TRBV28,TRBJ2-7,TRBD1,CASSLWPGGSYEQYF,TGTGCCAGCAGTTTGTGGCCAGGGGGCTCCTACGAGCAGTACTTC
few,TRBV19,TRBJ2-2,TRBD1,CASERQGNTGELFF,TGTGCCAGCGAGAGACAGGGAAACACCGGGGAGCTGTTTTTT
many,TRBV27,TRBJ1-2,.,CASSLSSQEYGYTF,TGTGCCAGCAGTTTATCTTCACAGGAGTATGGCTACACCTTC
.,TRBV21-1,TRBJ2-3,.,CAIPPRLAATRTDTQYF,TGTGCCATCCCCCCGCGACTAGCGGCCACGCGCACAGATACGCAGTATTTT
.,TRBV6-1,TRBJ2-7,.,CASKRDGAYEQYF,TGTGCCAGCAAACGGGACGGTGCCTACGAGCAGTACTTC
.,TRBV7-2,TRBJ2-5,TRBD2,CASSLGSGLQETQYF,TGTGCCAGCAGCTTAGGTTCGGGACTACAAGAGACCCAGTACTTC
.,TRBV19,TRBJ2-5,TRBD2,CASSLASGRGETQYF,TGTGCCAGTAGCCTTGCTAGCGGGAGGGGGGAGACCCAGTACTTC
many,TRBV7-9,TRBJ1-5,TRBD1,CASSPTGDSNQPQHF,TGTGCCAGCAGCCCCACAGGGGACAGCAATCAGCCCCAGCATTTT
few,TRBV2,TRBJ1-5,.,CASSGGGGYQPQHF,TGTGCCAGCAGTGGAGGGGGGGGGTACCAGCCCCAGCATTTT